The 15 T cell receptor beta chains in this list originate from one sample, sequenced in a study of blood T cell repertoires in COVID-19 (dated by TCRdb to about 2020). Receptor libraries were prepared by the immunoSEQ multiplex PCR assay. TCRdb's version of the immuneACCESS table is confined to in-frame rearrangements and falls short of the full clone set. An unresolved V gene accounts for under half of the shortfall where checked; the remainder is of unknown origin. A total of about 210,000 clones appear in this sample, about nine tenths of them only once. The biggest ten clones account for about 9.4% of the sample. The sequencing input was PBMCs or T cells enriched from blood (not recorded which). The receptors were gathered from a man younger than 35 with acute COVID-19.

This clone occurred a few times. CDR3 sequence: CASSLAIGNLVPNEQFF. The CDR3 DNA follows: TGTGCCAGCAGCTTAGCAATCGGGAATTTGGTCCCCAATGAGCAGTTCTTC. The chain is built from TRBV7-2 and TRBJ2-1; TRBD2 is a possible D gene (5 bases). V was shortened by 0 bases and J by 6 bases, with 18 bases between the two germline ends. The CDR3 spans 17 residues. Germline lookup yields CDR1 SGHTA and CDR2 FQGNSA.

The CDR3 DNA is TGTGCCAGCAGTTATCGAGCGGGAGATCTAGATACGCAGTATTTT. Translation: CASSYRAGDLDTQYF. The genes are TRBV6-5 and TRBJ2-3, with 8 bases lining up with TRBD2. The V and J ends lost 3 bases and 5 bases, in that order; junction bases with no gene match: 7. The CDR3 runs 15 residues. CDR1 is MNHEY, CDR2 SVGAGI, per germline.

The genes are TRBV7-2 and TRBJ1-2; D is uncertain. The CDR3 extends over 14 amino acids. Trimming removed 0 bases at V and 4 bases at J, with 9 bases between. Germline assignment: CDR1 SGHTA and CDR2 FQGNSA. CDR3 loop: CASSLAGELYGYTF. The CDR3 nucleotides read TGTGCCAGCAGCTTAGCGGGAGAACTCTATGGCTACACCTTC.

This chain connects TRBV11-3 to TRBJ2-7; 14 positions match TRBD2. This CDR3 is built from 14 residues. CDR1 SGHNT and CDR2 YENEEA come from the germline V gene. Trimming at V came to 5 bases and at J to 11 bases, leaving 8 bases not matched to a gene. CDR3 in amino acids: CASSLGLAGAGEYF. The CDR3 DNA sequence: TGTGCCAGCAGCCTGGGACTAGCGGGAGCCGGGGAGTACTTC.

The rearrangement uses TRBV11-3 and TRBJ2-3; 11 nucleotides agree with TRBD2. The CDR3 is made up of 19 amino acids. Losses at the gene ends were 5 bases for V and 1 base for J; bases not matched to a gene: 14. Germline-derived CDR1 and CDR2 are SGHNT and YENEEA. The DNA for the CDR3 is TGTGCCAGCAGCCCAGGGGTAGCGGGAGGGCTGAGGGGCACAGATACGCAGTATTTT. Translated: CASSPGVAGGLRGTDTQYF.

The J gene is TRBJ1-4, the V gene TRBV4-1; 7 bases are shared with TRBD1. Germline CDR1 reads MGHRA; CDR2 reads YSYEKL. V gave up 4 bases and J gave up 8 bases; unmatched junction bases: 7. The CDR3 contains 14 residues. CDR3: CASSRTGLEEKLFF. The CDR3 DNA sequence: TGCGCCAGCAGCCGGACAGGTTTAGAGGAAAAACTGTTTTTT.

V and J are TRBV6-1 and TRBJ1-6; possible D gene TRBD1, 6 bases. The CDR3 sequence is 20 residues long. Germline CDR1 reads MNHNS; CDR2 reads SASEGT. The V and J ends lost 3 bases and 6 bases respectively, with 27 bases between them. The CDR3: CASSEFVGGDRSPSNSPLHF. CDR3 coding DNA: TGTGCCAGCAGTGAGTTCGTTGGGGGAGACAGGTCACCCAGTAATTCACCCCTCCACTTT.

J is TRBJ2-5 and V is TRBV5-1; 12 bases align to TRBD1. The CDR3 is made up of 18 amino acids. CDR1 is SGHRS, CDR2 YFSETQ, per germline. The trim removed 2 bases at V and 5 bases at J, leaving 13 bases unmatched. The CDR3 loop is CASSFVPPGQGAEETQYF. CDR3 nucleotides: TGCGCCAGCAGCTTTGTACCCCCGGGACAGGGGGCGGAGGAGACCCAGTACTTC.

The chain couples TRBV24-1 to TRBJ2-7; perhaps TRBD2 as D (5 bases). CDR1 and CDR2 from the germline V gene are KGHDR and SFDVKD. V shed 4 bases and J shed 2 bases, with 11 bases lying between them. The CDR3 has 14 residues. The CDR3 protein is CATSEGSGAYEQYF. CDR3 DNA sequence: TGTGCCACCAGTGAGGGGAGTGGGGCCTACGAGCAGTACTTC.

The rearrangement links TRBV6-1 to TRBJ1-2, with TRBD1 matching 7 bases. CDR1 and CDR2 from the germline V gene are MNHNS and SASEGT. The CDR3 has 16 residues. V was clipped by 1 base and J by 4 bases; unmatched bases: 9. This chain's CDR3 is CASSEGTGTVAYGYTF. CDR3 sequence (DNA): TGTGCCAGCAGTGAAGGTACCGGGACAGTAGCCTATGGCTACACCTTC.

V gene TRBV14 combines with J gene TRBJ2-1, with D perhaps matching TRBD1 (6 bases). This CDR3 spans 13 amino acids. V dropped 4 bases and J dropped 8 bases, with 12 bases sitting between them. Germline assignment: CDR1 SGHDN and CDR2 FVKESK. The CDR3 DNA follows: TGTGCCAGCAGCCTAATACAGGGATATGAGCAGTTCTTC. Its protein product is CASSLIQGYEQFF.

The gene calls are TRBV19 and TRBJ2-7; 9 positions match TRBD1. Germline V CDR1 and CDR2: LNHDA, SQIVND (reference sequence). Unmatched junction bases numbered 15, after V lost 5 bases and J lost 7 bases. CDR3 length equals 16 residues. CDR3 nucleotides: TGTGCCAGTAGTTCAGCACAGGGGGCGGGGACGTGGGAGCAGTACTTC. It encodes CASSSAQGAGTWEQYF.

Only one count was recorded for this clone. The chain links TRBV7-8 to TRBJ1-4, with TRBD1 matching 7 bases. The germline CDR1 and CDR2 sequences are SGHVS and FQNEAQ. J was trimmed by 6 bases and V by 5 bases; bases with no gene match: 6. The CDR3 has 14 amino acids. Here the CDR3 reads CASSQRTGDEKLFF. DNA for the CDR3: TGTGCCAGCAGCCAACGGACAGGAGATGAAAAACTGTTTTTT.

This chain connects TRBV19 to TRBJ2-1, with 12 bases lining up with TRBD2. The trim removed 4 bases at V and 7 bases at J, leaving 5 bases unmatched. The CDR3 loop spans 15 amino acids. Germline-derived CDR1 and CDR2 are LNHDA and SQIVND (reference sequence). CDR3 in amino acids: CASSKTSGSLNEQFF. In DNA form, the CDR3 reads TGTGCCAGTAGTAAGACTAGCGGGAGTTTAAATGAGCAGTTCTTC.

V gene TRBV6-5 combines with J gene TRBJ2-7; D is perhaps TRBD1 (5 bases). V lost 9 bases and J lost 6, with 18 bases in between. Germline values: CDR1 MNHEY, CDR2 SVGAGI. CDR3 length: 13 amino acids. For the CDR3, the DNA is TGTGCCAGTGGTCAGGGTTTGGGATCCGAGCAGTACTTC. This translates into CASGQGLGSEQYF.